These 5 T cell receptor beta chains came from one sample sequenced in a study of cytomegalovirus exposure and HLA in healthy donors. This PCR relied on a set of 60 Vbeta primers and 13 Jbeta primers. Only in-frame clones appear in the TCRdb table, and some are missing; sequencing was by immunoSEQ multiplex PCR. The table shows roughly 300,000 clones, with 75% to 90% occurring only once. The sequenced material came from PBMCs. The receptors here all came from a man aged 35-49 years in good health and CMV-seropositive.

This rearrangement joins TRBV11-3 to TRBJ2-5; tentatively, D is TRBD2 (5 bases). Per germline, CDR1 SGHNT and CDR2 YENEEA. Trimming left V 6 bases short and J 0 bases short, with 11 bases between. The length of the CDR3 is 14 residues. CDR3 nucleotides: TGTGCCAGCAGTACTAGGGAAGACCAAGAGACCCAGTACTTC. It translates to CASSTREDQETQYF.

The chain combines TRBV7-9 with TRBJ2-5; 7 bases are a match to TRBD1. Germline assignment: CDR1 SEHNR and CDR2 FQNEAQ (reference sequence). The CDR3 length is 14 residues. With 4 bases clipped from V and 4 bases from J, the junction kept 6 bases outside the gene matches. The CDR3 nucleotides are TGTGCCAGCAGCTCAACGACAGGGAGAGAGACCCAGTACTTC. This encodes CASSSTTGRETQYF.

The V gene is TRBV6-4, the J gene TRBJ1-5, with D hard to call. The CDR3 is 14 residues long. Germline V lookup: CDR1 MRHNA, CDR2 SNTAGT. Deletions cut 8 bases from V and 2 bases from J, with 13 bases between. CDR3 nucleotides: TGTGCCAGCTCAATAGACTTGGGCAATCAGCCCCAGCATTTT. The encoded protein is CASSIDLGNQPQHF.

This sequence joins TRBV7-2 and TRBJ2-6; D perhaps matches TRBD1 (5 bases). The CDR3 has 16 amino acids. Per germline, CDR1 SGHTA and CDR2 FQGNSA. Trimming left V 4 bases short and J 4 bases short, with 14 bases between. CDR3 bases: TGTGCCAGCAGCTGGGTCAGGGCGCGGGGGGCCAACGTCCTGACTTTC. It is translated as CASSWVRARGANVLTF.

The rearrangement uses TRBV10-3 and TRBJ2-7, with 11 bases aligning to TRBD2. Looked up from germline, CDR1 is ENHRY and CDR2 is SYGVKD. This CDR3 is 13 amino acids long. J lost 7 bases, V lost 10 bases, and 9 bases had no gene match. Here the CDR3 DNA reads TGTGCCACCAGCCAGCCTAGCGGGAGGGAGCAGTACTTC. Protein: CATSQPSGREQYF.